The 26 T cell receptor beta chains given below trace back to one sample, sequenced in a study of cytomegalovirus exposure and HLA in healthy donors. It was with 60 Vbeta and 13 Jbeta primers that the PCR ran. Using immunoSEQ multiplex PCR, the repertoire was profiled, and TCRdb retains in-frame clones only, with some absent. The data show under 200,000 clones, with about 70% seen just once and 1.5% to 2% held by the top ten. Source material: PBMCs. The receptor source for this set is a woman aged 25 to 45 in good health and CMV-seronegative.

This clone showed up just once. V gene TRBV9 combines with J gene TRBJ2-5; TRBD1 matches 9 bases. V shed 4 bases, J shed 5 bases, and the junction held 9 bases outside the gene matches. There are 15 residues in the CDR3. Germline assignment: CDR1 SGDLS and CDR2 YYNGEE. CDR3 region: CASSTYRGLWETQYF. CDR3 DNA sequence: TGTGCCAGCAGCACTTACAGGGGGCTTTGGGAGACCCAGTACTTC.

The chain carries TRBV7-9 and TRBJ1-2; 9 bases map to TRBD1. Germline CDR1 SEHNR, CDR2 FQNEAQ (reference sequence). This CDR3 contains 16 residues. V was pared by 7 bases and J by 4 bases, with 13 bases of the junction left unmatched. CDR3 residues: CASTFGGQGLIYGYTF. In DNA, the CDR3 is TGTGCCAGCACCTTCGGAGGACAGGGGCTGATCTATGGCTACACCTTC.

V usage is TRBV6-1 and J usage is TRBJ1-1; D remains ambiguous. Germline CDR1 is MNHNS and CDR2 is SASEGT. Trimming cost V 6 bases and J 1 base, with 12 bases left between them. This CDR3 has 14 residues. CDR3 sequence reads: CASRLAPQNTEAFF. In DNA, the CDR3 is TGTGCCAGCAGACTAGCCCCCCAGAACACTGAAGCTTTCTTT.

The J gene is TRBJ2-1, the V gene TRBV6-5, with TRBD2 matching over 8 bases. The V segment lost 6 bases and the J segment 7 bases; nucleotides outside the gene matches: 5. The CDR3 is 13 amino acids. Germline CDR1 is MNHEY and CDR2 is SVGAGI. This chain's CDR3 is CASRFPGGNEQFF. CDR3 sequence (DNA): TGTGCCAGCAGGTTTCCGGGGGGGAATGAGCAGTTCTTC.

The V call is TRBV5-1, the J call TRBJ1-6; possibly TRBD1 for D (6 bases). The CDR3 extends over 17 amino acids. Germline assignment: CDR1 SGHRS and CDR2 YFSETQ. V was cut by 4 bases and J by 7 bases, with 21 bases left in between. CDR3 nucleotide sequence: TGCGCCAGCAGCGTAGGGCCAGTTTCCAGGGGCAATTCACCCCTCCACTTT. Protein product: CASSVGPVSRGNSPLHF.

This clone has a handful of counts. The chain employs TRBV19 and TRBJ2-1; 9 nucleotides agree with TRBD2. This CDR3 region has 13 residues. Per germline, CDR1 LNHDA and CDR2 SQIVND (reference sequence). The J segment lost 5 bases and the V segment lost 4 bases, leaving 0 bases of the junction unmatched. The CDR3 bases are TGTGCCAGTAGTAGCGGGGGGGACAATGAGCAGTTCTTC. Encoded protein: CASSSGGDNEQFF.

This chain links TRBV7-3 with TRBJ2-3, with 7 nucleotides matching TRBD2. The CDR3 sequence is 15 residues long. Germline V gene lookup returns CDR1 SGHTA and CDR2 FQGTGA. V shed 1 base and J 2 bases; nucleotides not matched to a gene: 3. Written as DNA, the CDR3 is TGTGCCAGCAGCTTAATGGGAGGGCTCACAGATACGCAGTATTTT. Its translation: CASSLMGGLTDTQYF.

V usage is TRBV7-9 and J usage is TRBJ2-6; TRBD2 might be the D (6 bases). The germline V gene has CDR1 SEHNR and CDR2 FQNEAQ (reference sequence). This CDR3 region has 17 residues. Trimming cost V 5 bases and J 0 bases, with 14 bases left between them. CDR3 amino acids: CASSPRTGSSGANVLTF. CDR3 in DNA: TGTGCCAGCAGCCCCCGGACCGGGAGCTCTGGGGCCAACGTCCTGACTTTC.

V is TRBV19 and J is TRBJ1-5, with 12 bases lining up with TRBD1. Trimming removed 6 bases from V and 6 bases from J; junction bases left unmatched: 3. In germline, CDR1 is LNHDA, CDR2 SQIVND (reference sequence). This CDR3 comprises 14 residues. In nucleotides, the CDR3 is TGTGCCAGTAGAGGGACAGGGGGCGGTCAGCCCCAGCATTTT. Translating it yields CASRGTGGGQPQHF. Using reference TRBV19 and TRBJ1-5 for the parts outside the CDR3, the full variable domain is DGGITQSPKYLFRKEGQNVTLSCEQNLNHDAMYWYRQDPGQGLRLIYYSQIVNDFQKGDIAEGYSVSREKKESFPLTVTSAQKNPTAFYLCASRGTGGGQPQHFGDGTRLSIL.

V is TRBV7-9 and J is TRBJ1-4, with a weak D call TRBD1 (5 bases). The CDR3 totals 16 residues. Germline V CDR1 and CDR2: SEHNR, FQNEAQ (reference sequence). Trimming pared 4 bases from V and 8 bases from J, leaving 20 bases between. This CDR3 reads CASSSPVGQSGEKLFF. CDR3 DNA: TGTGCCAGCAGCTCTCCCGTCGGGCAGTCAGGGGAAAAACTGTTTTTT.

This clone came up a few times. The CDR3 nucleotides are TGCGCCAGCAGCCAACGTTTAAATCAGCCCCAGCATTTT. Translating it yields CASSQRLNQPQHF. This chain connects TRBV4-1 to TRBJ1-5; D is uncertain. V lost 2 bases to trimming and J lost 4 bases, with 6 bases between them. Germline lookup yields CDR1 MGHRA and CDR2 YSYEKL. This CDR3 region has 13 residues.

The chain is built from TRBV27 and TRBJ1-2; TRBD1 matches 10 bases. V was clipped by 5 bases and J by 4 bases; unmatched bases: 7. Per germline, CDR1 MNHEY and CDR2 SMNVEV (reference sequence). The CDR3 contains 15 residues. DNA of the CDR3: TGTGCCAGCAGTCGGACAGGGGGTAAGGTCTATGGCTACACCTTC. Translation: CASSRTGGKVYGYTF.

The chain recombines TRBV9 with TRBJ2-5; possibly TRBD2 for D (6 bases). The CDR3 spans 13 residues. Germline lookup yields CDR1 SGDLS and CDR2 YYNGEE. Trimming removed 4 bases at V and 5 bases at J, with 12 bases between. The CDR3 sequence is CASSPTSLETQYF. The CDR3 coding sequence is TGTGCCAGCAGCCCCACTAGCCTGGAGACCCAGTACTTC.

This clone turned up a few times. The chain combines TRBV7-8 with TRBJ2-1, with 9 nucleotides matching TRBD2. The CDR3 loop spans 16 amino acids. Germline CDR1 SGHVS, CDR2 FQNEAQ. After removal of 1 base from V and 2 bases from J, the junction contained 3 bases not matched to a gene. CDR3 nucleotide sequence: TGTGCCAGCAGCTTAGGGGTAGCGGGAGCCTACAATGAGCAGTTCTTC. This encodes CASSLGVAGAYNEQFF.

This CDR3 reads CASSLTSGSGNEQFF. The CDR3 DNA reads as TGCGCCAGCAGCTTGACTAGCGGGAGCGGAAATGAGCAGTTCTTC. This sequence joins TRBV5-1 and TRBJ2-1; 11 nucleotides match TRBD2. Germline V lookup: CDR1 SGHRS, CDR2 YFSETQ. After removal of 1 base from V and 7 bases from J, the junction contained 4 bases not matched to a gene. The CDR3 is made up of 15 amino acids. Combining the CDR3 with reference TRBV5-1 and TRBJ2-1 gives the whole variable domain KAGVTQTPRYLIKTRGQQVTLSCSPISGHRSVSWYQQTPGQGLQFLFEYFSETQRNKGNFPGRFSGRQFSNSRSEMNVSTLELGDSALYLCASSLTSGSGNEQFFGPGTRLTVL.

This chain connects TRBV7-9 to TRBJ2-1, with D perhaps matching TRBD1 (5 bases). This CDR3 spans 16 amino acids. V lost 5 bases, J lost 4 bases, and 18 bases lay in between. In germline, CDR1 is SEHNR, CDR2 FQNEAQ (reference sequence). The CDR3 coding sequence is TGTGCCAGCAGCGAGCAAGACTCAGGGATTTACAATGAGCAGTTCTTC. It is translated as CASSEQDSGIYNEQFF.

The chain employs TRBV5-6 and TRBJ1-2, with TRBD1 matching 9 bases. V gave up 3 bases and J gave up 1 base; unmatched junction bases: 10. This CDR3 comprises 17 residues. Germline V gene data show CDR1 as SGHDT and CDR2 as YYEEEE. The CDR3: CASSWGQGITYNYGYTF. The CDR3, as DNA: TGTGCCAGCAGCTGGGGACAGGGAATAACCTATAACTATGGCTACACCTTC.

This clone was seen more than once but under ten times. This sequence joins TRBV4-1 and TRBJ2-7, with 9 positions matching TRBD1. Looked up from germline, CDR1 is MGHRA and CDR2 is YSYEKL. V lost 4 bases, J lost 1 base, and 11 bases stayed unmatched. This CDR3 has 17 residues. The CDR3 is CASSPGGTGHGSYEQYF. The CDR3, as DNA: TGCGCCAGCAGCCCCGGCGGGACAGGGCACGGTTCCTACGAGCAGTACTTC.

V is TRBV27 and J is TRBJ2-7; 9 bases match TRBD1. V shed 4 bases, J shed 2 bases, and the junction held 3 bases outside the gene matches. Germline lookup yields CDR1 MNHEY and CDR2 SMNVEV (reference sequence). CDR3 length equals 14 residues. CDR3 coding DNA: TGTGCCAGCAGTTCAGGACAGGGGCCCTACGAGCAGTACTTC. Translated: CASSSGQGPYEQYF.

The chain uses TRBV5-1 and TRBJ1-2, with D unclear. The V gene lost 1 base and the J gene lost 3 bases, with 10 bases spanning the gap. Germline values: CDR1 SGHRS, CDR2 YFSETQ. CDR3 length: 14 residues. The CDR3 is CASSLRVADYGYTF. The CDR3 bases are TGCGCCAGCAGCTTGAGGGTAGCGGACTATGGCTACACCTTC.

The chain is built from TRBV10-1 and TRBJ1-6; possible D gene TRBD1, 6 bases. From germline, CDR1 is WNHNN and CDR2 SYGVQD (reference sequence). Between the trimmed V and J ends, which lost 8 bases and 10 bases, there was a span of 15 bases. The CDR3 is made up of 13 amino acids. In DNA form, the CDR3 reads TGCGCCAGCGGTCTTAACAGGGACTCACCCCTCCACTTT. Amino acid sequence: CASGLNRDSPLHF.

The chain links TRBV7-2 to TRBJ2-5; tentative D call: TRBD1 (6 bases). The closer fit of TRBJ2-7 to the DNA end suggests the J call may be wrong. The CDR3 has 14 residues. CDR1 and CDR2 (germline): SGHTA, FQGNSA. In DNA form, the CDR3 reads TGTGCCAGCAGCCTAAGACAGGATATCTACGAGCAGTACTTC. Translating it yields CASSLRQDIYEQYF.

This clone was seen only once. The gene calls are TRBV5-8 and TRBJ1-4; D is uncertain. The CDR3 covers 17 residues. Germline CDR1 SGHTS, CDR2 YDEGEE. V shed 5 bases and J shed 0 bases, with 17 bases lying between them. The CDR3 protein is CASRLVSFLATNEKLFF. CDR3 nucleotide sequence: TGTGCCAGCAGACTCGTCTCTTTCCTTGCAACTAATGAAAAACTGTTTTTT.

The chain links TRBV5-4 to TRBJ2-1; 9 bases line up with TRBD2. V dropped 0 bases and J dropped 7; count of bases not matched to a gene: 8. Germline values: CDR1 SGHNT, CDR2 YYREEE (reference sequence). This CDR3 has 16 amino acids. Here the CDR3 reads CASSLAGTSRGNEQFF. In DNA form, the CDR3 reads TGTGCCAGCAGCTTGGCCGGGACTAGCAGGGGGAATGAGCAGTTCTTC.

The rearrangement links TRBV6-1 to TRBJ2-7, with 8 bases identical to TRBD1. After removal of 2 bases from V and 0 bases from J, the junction contained 6 bases not matched to a gene. This CDR3 contains 16 residues. Germline-derived CDR1 and CDR2 are MNHNS and SASEGT. CDR3 protein: CASSEIEGTGSYEQYF. DNA of the CDR3: TGTGCCAGCAGTGAAATAGAGGGGACAGGCTCCTACGAGCAGTACTTC.

This clone has only a few counts. The chain is built from TRBV7-2 and TRBJ1-2; TRBD1 matches at 12 bases. J lost 5 bases, V lost 5 bases, and 9 bases had no gene match. CDR1 and CDR2 from the germline V gene are SGHTA and FQGNSA. The CDR3 has 16 residues. DNA for the CDR3: TGTGCCAGCAGCCCCGCGGGACAGGGGGCAGGGTATGGCTACACCTTC. Its translation is CASSPAGQGAGYGYTF.